This TCR beta chain was sequenced in a study of PD-1 blockade in classical Hodgkin lymphoma. Points from the study as a whole: Compared with baseline, CD4+ but not CD8+ TCR diversity had risen significantly by C4D1. Complete responders had baseline diversity similar to newly diagnosed patients. In newly diagnosed patients, baseline TCR diversity was reportedly below that of healthy donors.

Data came from immunoSEQ multiplex PCR; TCRdb stores just in-frame clones and leaves some out. The repertoire holds roughly 28,000 clones, with 70% as singletons. Germline CDR1 SGDLS, CDR2 YYNGEE. CDR3 length equals 15 residues. V trimming: 1 base; J trimming: 1 base; junction bases outside the gene matches: 2. Of note for this clone: Its antigen is not known.

Following autologous stem cell transplantation, relapse occurred in every patient, and exposure to brentuximab vedotin varied. Best outcomes ranged across complete response, partial response and progressive disease. This chain links TRBV9 with TRBJ2-5; TRBD1 matches at 9 bases. This sequence originates from a human donor with classical Hodgkin lymphoma. Material: peripheral blood mononuclear cells (PBMCs), obtained before the second cycle of nivolumab. CDR3 region: CASSVTDRGQETQYF. In DNA form, the CDR3 reads TGTGCCAGCAGCGTAACGGACAGGGGCCAAGAGACCCAGTACTTC. Filled out from reference TRBV9 and TRBJ2-5, the complete variable domain reads DSGVTQTPKHLITATGQRVTLRCSPRSGDLSVYWYQQSLDQGLQFLIQYYNGEERAKGNILERFSAQQFPDLHSELNLSSLELGDSALYFCASSVTDRGQETQYFGPGTRLLVL.